The clone carrying this T cell receptor beta chain was found a few times. The antigen remains undetermined. The record originates from a study of Graves' ophthalmopathy and Graves' hyperthyroidism. Study-level points and caveats: A majority of expanded thyroid clonotypes exceeding 0.001 frequency were likewise present in blood.

Ophthalmopathy in the donors was of moderate-to-severe activity, with CAS ≥3, NOSPECS ≥4 and duration under 3 months. Germline V lookup: CDR1 SGHTA, CDR2 FQGNSA. Trimming removed 4 bases from V and 7 bases from J, with 19 bases in between. This CDR3 is built from 16 residues. The sequenced template was RNA, covering the TCR beta CDR3 region. RT-PCR was first run with HTBI primers, then multiplex PCR in a second round. TCRdb used MiXCR to reprocess the multiplex PCR reads, holding one entry per CDR3 protein. The table has 500,000 to 800,000 distinct CDR3 sequences, roughly 39% seen once. What was sequenced was peripheral blood. This chain joins TRBV7-2 and TRBJ1-4, with D uncertain. The TCR sequence derives from an adult man with Graves' ophthalmopathy. The DNA for the CDR3 is TGTGCCAGCAGCTCTAGTCAGAGGAGTAGAGGTGAAAAACTGTTTTTT. It specifies CASSSSQRSRGEKLFF.